Each of the 21 T cell receptor beta chains below was sequenced from the same sample in a study of chemoradiotherapy in HPV16-positive cancers. Using immunoSEQ multiplex PCR, the repertoire was profiled, and TCRdb retains in-frame clones only, with some absent. The sample has about 5,700 clones, 90% to 95% seen once. The material was blood, obtained from a patient who underwent chemoradiotherapy. The receptors here all came from a human donor with HPV-associated anogenital cancer.

In this sample, this clone turned up once. The chain recombines TRBV25-1 with TRBJ2-7, with D hard to call. Germline V CDR1 and CDR2: MGHDK, SYGVNS. The V end lost 4 bases, the J end lost 1 base, and 14 bases lay between the germline ends. This CDR3 comprises 15 residues. The CDR3 DNA is TGTGCCAGCAGTGGGGCAGAACCAGCTTCCTACGAGCAGTACTTC. Residues: CASSGAEPASYEQYF.

This chain links TRBV19 with TRBJ1-2; possibly TRBD1 for D (6 bases). Germline-derived CDR1 and CDR2 are LNHDA and SQIVND (reference sequence). Trimming cost V 11 bases and J 7 bases, with 14 bases left between them. The CDR3 has 11 residues. The CDR3, as DNA: TGTGCCTGCACAGGGTGGAGTGGCTACACCTTC. It codes for CACTGWSGYTF. The entire variable domain, with the rest obtained from reference TRBV19 and TRBJ1-2, is as follows: DGGITQSPKYLFRKEGQNVTLSCEQNLNHDAMYWYRQDPGQGLRLIYYSQIVNDFQKGDIAEGYSVSREKKESFPLTVTSAQKNPTAFYLCACTGWSGYTFGSGTRLTVV.

The CDR3 here is CASSLAGGSAEQFF. The CDR3 DNA reads TGTGCCAGCAGCTTAGCGGGAGGGTCGGCTGAGCAGTTCTTC. The chain has TRBV7-9 and TRBJ2-1; TRBD2 agrees at 7 bases. V was clipped by 0 bases and J by 9 bases; unmatched bases: 5. The CDR3 consists of 14 residues. The V gene's germline CDR1 is SEHNR and CDR2 FQNEAQ (reference sequence).

The chain employs TRBV9 and TRBJ1-5; D is undetermined. The CDR3 length is 15 residues. Germline assignment: CDR1 SGDLS and CDR2 YYNGEE. V shed 0 bases and J shed 3 bases, with 10 bases lying between them. The CDR3 DNA follows: TGTGCCAGCAGCGTAGGAGGGAGGGTCAATCAGCCCCAGCATTTT. This translates into CASSVGGRVNQPQHF.

The table lists this clone with a count of one. The rearrangement uses TRBV7-2 and TRBJ1-2, with no clear D. Germline CDR1 and CDR2: SGHTA and FQGNSA. Trimming took 5 bases from V and 4 from J, leaving 20 bases between them. The CDR3 is 16 amino acids. The CDR3 loop reads CASSPGLSRAVYGYTF. CDR3 in DNA: TGTGCCAGCAGCCCCGGACTCTCAAGGGCTGTCTATGGCTACACCTTC.

This clone turned up a few times. V and J are TRBV5-4 and TRBJ1-2; 7 nucleotides line up with TRBD1. Germline-derived CDR1 and CDR2 are SGHNT and YYREEE (reference sequence). The CDR3 totals 13 residues. The ends lost 2 bases at V and 6 bases at J; junction bases unmatched: 4. The CDR3: CASSFGQENGYTF. CDR3 nucleotide sequence: TGTGCCAGCAGCTTCGGACAGGAGAATGGCTACACCTTC.

CDR3 nucleotides: TGTGCCAGCAGTGACTTAAGCGGGAGGGCCGGTGAGCAGTTCTTC. Amino acid sequence: CASSDLSGRAGEQFF. The chain couples TRBV25-1 to TRBJ2-1; the match to TRBD2 covers 10 bases. The CDR3 loop spans 15 amino acids. The junction had 8 bases not matched to a gene; V was cut back by 3 bases and J by 9 bases. Looked up from germline, CDR1 is MGHDK and CDR2 is SYGVNS.

V and J are TRBV2 and TRBJ2-7, with D unclear. This CDR3 has 13 amino acids. Trimming took off 4 bases at V and 0 bases at J, with 7 bases between the two ends. Germline CDR1 and CDR2: SNHLY and FYNNEI. The DNA for the CDR3 is TGTGCCAGCAGTGTGGCAGACTCCTACGAGCAGTACTTC. Its translation is CASSVADSYEQYF.

The chain has TRBV2 and TRBJ2-3; a weak D match, TRBD2 (6 bases). The germline V gene has CDR1 SNHLY and CDR2 FYNNEI. The CDR3 contains 14 residues. V lost 6 bases and J lost 2, with 12 bases in between. This chain's CDR3 is CASRPRGFTDTQYF. CDR3 bases: TGTGCCAGCAGGCCGCGGGGTTTCACAGATACGCAGTATTTT. Supplemented by reference TRBV2 and TRBJ2-3, the full variable domain reads EPEVTQTPSHQVTQMGQEVILRCVPISNHLYFYWYRQILGQKVEFLVSFYNNEISEKSEIFDDQFSVERPDGSNFTLKIRSTKLEDSAMYFCASRPRGFTDTQYFGPGTRLTVL.

This chain links TRBV5-6 with TRBJ2-1; D remains ambiguous. The V end lost 1 base, the J end lost 10 bases, and 9 bases lay between the germline ends. Germline assignment: CDR1 SGHDT and CDR2 YYEEEE. The CDR3 length is 12 residues. The chain's CDR3 is CASSLWSTEQFF. The DNA of the CDR3 is TGTGCCAGCAGCTTGTGGTCGACCGAGCAGTTCTTC.

The chain uses TRBV6-1 and TRBJ1-1; 10 nucleotides line up with TRBD1. V lost 2 bases and J lost 4; bases outside the gene matches: 4. The germline gives CDR1 MNHNS, CDR2 SASEGT. CDR3 length equals 15 residues. The CDR3 region is CASSERGTGATEAFF. The CDR3 nucleotides are TGTGCCAGCAGTGAACGGGGGACAGGGGCCACTGAAGCTTTCTTT.

In its sample, this clone was seen once. This chain joins TRBV15 and TRBJ1-1, with no clear D. Trimming pared 3 bases from V and 5 bases from J, leaving 10 bases between. The CDR3 is 13 amino acids. Germline values: CDR1 LNHNV, CDR2 YYDKDF (reference sequence). CDR3 residues: CATSRTRRTEAFF. DNA of the CDR3: TGTGCCACCAGCAGGACCAGACGAACTGAAGCTTTCTTT.

The CDR3 DNA follows: TGTGCCAGCAGTTTACAGTCCTACTATGGCTACACCTTC. The encoded protein is CASSLQSYYGYTF. The chain joins TRBV28 to TRBJ1-2; no firm D call. Germline CDR1 is MDHEN and CDR2 is SYDVKM. This CDR3 comprises 13 residues. V dropped 2 bases and J dropped 3 bases, with 7 bases sitting between them.

The J gene is TRBJ2-5, the V gene TRBV5-1; 8 nucleotides line up with TRBD2. The CDR3 sequence is 16 residues long. Germline V CDR1 and CDR2: SGHRS, YFSETQ. The V segment lost 0 bases and the J segment 5 bases; nucleotides outside the gene matches: 9. In nucleotides, the CDR3 is TGCGCCAGCAGCTTGGCACCTCTCAGCGGGAGCGAGACCCAGTACTTC. It translates to CASSLAPLSGSETQYF.

The DNA of the CDR3 is TGTGCCAGCAGCTCCCCGGGACTAGACGGGAAAAATGAGCAGTTCTTC. This translates into CASSSPGLDGKNEQFF. This chain uses TRBV5-4 with TRBJ2-1, with 8 bases that match TRBD2. V shed 3 bases, J shed 7 bases, and the junction held 12 bases outside the gene matches. This CDR3 has 16 amino acids. Per the germline V gene, CDR1 is SGHNT and CDR2 is YYREEE (reference sequence).

This sequence joins TRBV11-1 and TRBJ2-3, with 7 bases aligning to TRBD2. Germline values: CDR1 SGHAT, CDR2 FQDESV (reference sequence). The trim removed 3 bases at V and 0 bases at J, leaving 3 bases unmatched. CDR3 size: 15 residues. CDR3 in amino acids: CASSFNGGSTDTQYF. The CDR3 nucleotides read TGTGCCAGCAGCTTTAACGGGGGGAGCACAGATACGCAGTATTTT.

The J gene is TRBJ2-1, the V gene TRBV7-2; unclear D gene. The CDR3 has 19 residues. Germline CDR1 and CDR2: SGHTA and FQGNSA. Trimming left V 0 bases short and J 0 bases short, with 18 bases between. DNA for the CDR3: TGTGCCAGCAGCTTAGCGCCGACGAGCTGGACCAGCTCCTACAATGAGCAGTTCTTC. Its translation is CASSLAPTSWTSSYNEQFF.

The chain links TRBV4-2 to TRBJ1-3; D call uncertain. Germline CDR1 LGHNA, CDR2 YNFKEQ. Trimming took 5 bases from V and 4 from J, leaving 15 bases between them. CDR3 length: 15 residues. In nucleotides, the CDR3 is TGTGCCAGCAGCTACCGTACGACGGGCGGAAACACCATATATTTT. Its translation is CASSYRTTGGNTIYF.

The chain joins TRBV6-5 to TRBJ2-1; no firm D call. V shed 0 bases and J shed 0 bases, with 9 bases lying between them. Germline CDR1 is MNHEY and CDR2 is SVGAGI. The CDR3 totals 16 residues. The CDR3 nucleotides are TGTGCCAGCAGTTACTCGTGGATTAGCTCCTACAATGAGCAGTTCTTC. Its protein is CASSYSWISSYNEQFF.

The chain combines TRBV5-1 with TRBJ1-1, with D tentatively TRBD1 (6 bases). Looked up from germline, CDR1 is SGHRS and CDR2 is YFSETQ. CDR3 length: 15 residues. V lost 0 bases, J lost 5 bases, and 14 bases lay in between. CDR3 bases: TGCGCCAGCAGCTTGGCCGTGGGGGCGGGTACTGAAGCTTTCTTT. Protein sequence: CASSLAVGAGTEAFF.

The chain has TRBV12-5 and TRBJ2-5, with 9 positions matching TRBD2. From germline, CDR1 is LGHNT and CDR2 FRNRAP. After removal of 0 bases from V and 1 base from J, the junction contained 6 bases not matched to a gene. The CDR3 has 17 residues. The CDR3 DNA follows: TGTGCTAGTGGTTTGGTACTTAGCGGGGGCCTCCAAGAGACCCAGTACTTC. As protein: CASGLVLSGGLQETQYF.